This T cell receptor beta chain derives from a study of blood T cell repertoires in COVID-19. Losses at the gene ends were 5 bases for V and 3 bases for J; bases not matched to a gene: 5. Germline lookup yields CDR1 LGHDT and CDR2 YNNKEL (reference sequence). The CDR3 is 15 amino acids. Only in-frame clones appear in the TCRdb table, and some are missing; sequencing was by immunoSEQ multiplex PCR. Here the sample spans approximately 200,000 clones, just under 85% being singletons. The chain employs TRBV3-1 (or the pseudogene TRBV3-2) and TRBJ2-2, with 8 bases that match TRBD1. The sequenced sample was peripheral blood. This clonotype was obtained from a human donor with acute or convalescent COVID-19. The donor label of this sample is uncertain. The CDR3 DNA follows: TGTGCCAGCAGCTTAGGACAGGGCTACACCGGGGAGCTGTTTTTT. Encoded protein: CASSLGQGYTGELFF.